This TCR beta chain comes out of a study of blood T cells in healthy people across ages. Study in general: Roughly one uniquely barcoded beta molecule per two T cells was captured.

For the second PCR, which ran for 7 to 11 cycles, a sample-barcoded 5' primer and a J-beta primer mix were used. Carrying 12 random nucleotides, a template-switch adaptor labeled each individual cDNA molecule. Each CDR3 protein gets one entry after TCRdb re-called the 5' RACE reads with MiXCR. The repertoire consists of some 700,000 distinct CDR3 sequences, with about 20% occurring once and the leading ten covering about 22%. The junction had 5 bases not matched to a gene; V was cut back by 3 bases and J by 10 bases. There are 13 residues in the CDR3. Looked up from germline, CDR1 is MDHEN and CDR2 is SYDVKM.

The clonotype was recovered from a man aged 65 to 79 in good health. The chain joins TRBV28 to TRBJ2-1, with 8 bases fitting TRBD1. The sequenced sample was blood. CDR3 sequence: CASSFRTGPEQFF. In DNA form, the CDR3 reads TGTGCCAGCAGTTTCAGGACAGGGCCCGAGCAGTTCTTC.